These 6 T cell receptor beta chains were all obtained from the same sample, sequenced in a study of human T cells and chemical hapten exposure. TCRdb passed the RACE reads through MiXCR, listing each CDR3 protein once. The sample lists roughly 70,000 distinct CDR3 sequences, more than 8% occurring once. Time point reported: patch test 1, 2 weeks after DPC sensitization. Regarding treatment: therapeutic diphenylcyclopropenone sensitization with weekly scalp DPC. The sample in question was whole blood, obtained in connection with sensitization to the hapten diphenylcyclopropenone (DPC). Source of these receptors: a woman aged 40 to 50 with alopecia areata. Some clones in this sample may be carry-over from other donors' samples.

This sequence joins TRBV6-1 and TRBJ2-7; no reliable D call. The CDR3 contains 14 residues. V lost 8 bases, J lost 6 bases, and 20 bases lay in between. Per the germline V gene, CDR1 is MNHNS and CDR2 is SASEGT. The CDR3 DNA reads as TGTGCCAGCCAACGGTACCGAGCCGAAAGCGAGCAGTACTTC. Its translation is CASQRYRAESEQYF.

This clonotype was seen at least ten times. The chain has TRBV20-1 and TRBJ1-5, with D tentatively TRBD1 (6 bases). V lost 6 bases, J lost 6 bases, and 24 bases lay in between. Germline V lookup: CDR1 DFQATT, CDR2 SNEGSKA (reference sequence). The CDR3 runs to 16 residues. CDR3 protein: CSAMFPAGVPGQPQHF. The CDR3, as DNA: TGCAGTGCAATGTTCCCCGCAGGGGTTCCGGGTCAGCCCCAGCATTTT.

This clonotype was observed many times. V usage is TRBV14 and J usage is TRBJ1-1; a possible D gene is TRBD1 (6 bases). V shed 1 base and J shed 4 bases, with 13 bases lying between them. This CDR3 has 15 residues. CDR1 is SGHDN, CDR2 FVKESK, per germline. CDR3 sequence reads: CASSQGNRDITEAFF. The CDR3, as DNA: TGTGCCAGCAGCCAAGGGAACAGGGACATCACTGAAGCTTTCTTT.

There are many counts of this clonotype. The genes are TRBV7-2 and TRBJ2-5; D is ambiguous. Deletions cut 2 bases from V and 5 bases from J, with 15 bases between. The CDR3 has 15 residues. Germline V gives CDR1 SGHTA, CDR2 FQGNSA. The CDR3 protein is CASSLFGANRETQYF. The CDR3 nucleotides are TGTGCCAGCAGCTTATTTGGTGCAAATCGGGAGACCCAGTACTTC.

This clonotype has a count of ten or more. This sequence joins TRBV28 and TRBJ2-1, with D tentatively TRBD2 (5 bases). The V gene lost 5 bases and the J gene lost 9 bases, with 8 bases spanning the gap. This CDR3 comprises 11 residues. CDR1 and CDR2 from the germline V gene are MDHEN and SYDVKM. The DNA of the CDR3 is TGTGCCAGCAGTCGCGAGGGTGAGCAGTTCTTC. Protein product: CASSREGEQFF.

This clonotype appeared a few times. CDR3 DNA sequence: TGTGCCAGCAGTGAAACTGGGACTAGTAATGAGCAGTTCTTC. Protein: CASSETGTSNEQFF. J is TRBJ2-1 and V is TRBV6-1; 8 bases align to TRBD2. The germline CDR1 and CDR2 sequences are MNHNS and SASEGT. J gave up 7 bases and V 2 bases, and 4 bases lay outside the gene matches. There are 14 residues in the CDR3.